One sample yielded the 11 T cell receptor beta chains listed below, sequenced in a study of blood T cell repertoires in COVID-19. TCRdb's copy holds only in-frame clones and misses some; the assay was immunoSEQ multiplex PCR. The repertoire has approximately 250,000 clones, more than 85% of them found once; the top ten carry approximately 2.7%. Input material: PBMCs or T cells enriched from blood (not recorded which). The receptors stem from a man aged 35 to 55 who had been exposed to COVID-19.

This chain uses TRBV5-4 with TRBJ2-2, with TRBD2 matching over 7 bases. This CDR3 is built from 15 residues. Germline V lookup: CDR1 SGHNT, CDR2 YYREEE (reference sequence). J gave up 8 bases and V 3 bases, and 10 bases lay outside the gene matches. The CDR3 sequence: CASSSGLVVAGELFF. DNA of the CDR3: TGTGCCAGCAGCTCTGGACTAGTTGTCGCGGGGGAGCTGTTTTTT.

The rearrangement joins TRBV4-3 to TRBJ2-2; D gene unclear. Trimming removed 3 bases at V and 4 bases at J, with 9 bases between. Germline CDR1 and CDR2: LGHNA and YSLEER. This CDR3 is built from 14 residues. This CDR3 reads CASSHVDTTGELFF. Here the CDR3 DNA reads TGCGCCAGCAGCCATGTTGACACCACCGGGGAGCTGTTTTTT.

V is TRBV9 and J is TRBJ2-5, with TRBD1 identical over 10 bases. The V gene end was trimmed by 0 bases and the J gene end by 0 bases; junction bases not matched to a gene: 8. This CDR3 has 18 amino acids. Germline CDR1 is SGDLS and CDR2 is YYNGEE. CDR3 DNA: TGTGCCAGCAGCGTAGGGGACAGGGGATTTGTGTACCAAGAGACCCAGTACTTC. Translated, it gives CASSVGDRGFVYQETQYF.

The chain uses TRBV5-1 and TRBJ2-7; 11 bases fit TRBD1. The V and J ends lost 0 bases and 5 bases, in that order; junction bases with no gene match: 4. The CDR3 totals 15 residues. The V gene's germline CDR1 is SGHRS and CDR2 YFSETQ. The CDR3 DNA reads TGCGCCAGCAGCTTGGGGGGACAGGGGGTACACGAGCAGTACTTC. Protein product: CASSLGGQGVHEQYF. The variable domain in full, with the rest retrieved from reference TRBV5-1 and TRBJ2-7, is KAGVTQTPRYLIKTRGQQVTLSCSPISGHRSVSWYQQTPGQGLQFLFEYFSETQRNKGNFPGRFSGRQFSNSRSEMNVSTLELGDSALYLCASSLGGQGVHEQYFGPGTRLTVT.

V usage is TRBV7-9 and J usage is TRBJ1-6; the D gene is possibly TRBD1 (6 bases). V lost 2 bases, J lost 0 bases, and 11 bases lay in between. Germline V gene sequence: CDR1 SEHNR, CDR2 FQNEAQ (reference sequence). CDR3 length: 17 amino acids. The CDR3 here is CASSLMGASSYNSPLHF. CDR3 nucleotides: TGTGCCAGCAGCTTAATGGGGGCGAGCTCCTATAATTCACCCCTCCACTTT. Combining the CDR3 with reference TRBV7-9 and TRBJ1-6 gives the whole variable domain DTGVSQNPRHKITKRGQNVTFRCDPISEHNRLYWYRQTLGQGPEFLTYFQNEAQLEKSRLLSDRFSAERPKGSFSTLEIQRTEQGDSAMYLCASSLMGASSYNSPLHFGNGTRLTVT.

The rearrangement links TRBV28 to TRBJ1-1; 7 positions agree with TRBD1. The trim removed 5 bases at V and 7 bases at J, leaving 4 bases unmatched. This CDR3 is 12 amino acids long. Germline V gives CDR1 MDHEN, CDR2 SYDVKM. The CDR3 bases are TGTGCCAGCAGTCCCAGGGGGTTTGAAGCTTTCTTT. This codes for CASSPRGFEAFF.

The V gene is TRBV5-1, the J gene TRBJ2-2; the D is unclear. This CDR3 has 15 residues. The germline V and J ends were trimmed by 0 bases and 1 base, with 7 bases remaining between them. The germline V gene encodes CDR1 SGHRS and CDR2 YFSETQ. The CDR3 nucleotides are TGCGCCAGCAGCTTGGCAACGGGGAACACCGGGGAGCTGTTTTTT. This gives the protein CASSLATGNTGELFF.

This chain links TRBV28 with TRBJ2-7; D not certain. There are 18 residues in the CDR3. The V and J ends lost 1 base and 0 bases respectively, with 19 bases between them. Germline V gene data show CDR1 as MDHEN and CDR2 as SYDVKM. CDR3 residues: CASSLSFGSIRGSYEQYF. CDR3 DNA: TGTGCCAGCAGTTTATCATTTGGTTCCATCCGAGGCTCCTACGAGCAGTACTTC.

This chain links TRBV25-1 with TRBJ1-2; no firm D call. CDR3 length: 14 residues. Germline CDR1 is MGHDK and CDR2 is SYGVNS. The V gene lost 6 bases and the J gene lost 4 bases, with 15 bases spanning the gap. The chain's CDR3 is CASRSVRPSYGYTF. The CDR3 region has the DNA TGTGCCAGCAGATCTGTCAGGCCCTCCTATGGCTACACCTTC.

The gene calls are TRBV24-1 and TRBJ2-1, with 9 nucleotides matching TRBD1. CDR3 length: 17 residues. In germline, CDR1 is KGHDR, CDR2 SFDVKD. Trimming removed 3 bases from V and 6 bases from J; junction bases left unmatched: 11. As DNA, the CDR3 is TGTGCCACCAGTGATCGCGCCATGGGACAGGGTTTCAATGAGCAGTTCTTC. Translating it yields CATSDRAMGQGFNEQFF.

This clone was seen once. The chain employs TRBV4-1 and TRBJ2-1; 8 bases line up with TRBD2. CDR1 and CDR2 from the germline V gene are MGHRA and YSYEKL. Losses at the gene ends were 0 bases for V and 2 bases for J; bases not matched to a gene: 6. The CDR3 is 17 residues long. The CDR3, as DNA: TGCGCCAGCAGCCAAGATGTAACGGGAGGGCCCTACAATGAGCAGTTCTTC. Protein: CASSQDVTGGPYNEQFF.